The subject of this entry is one T cell receptor beta chain. Its target is not known. The junction departs from germline at one end; a sequencing error may be responsible. This specimen comes from a study of liver allograft versus peripheral blood T cells. About the research overall: Intrahepatic T cell receptor repertoires from transplanted livers were compared against repertoires in recipients' peripheral blood.

The study, taken as a whole, reports: Within liver allografts, T cell receptor repertoires were reportedly different from those in peripheral blood.

One entry per CDR3 protein, called by TCRdb with MiXCR from the reads. The sample lists 9,000 to 13,000 distinct CDR3 sequences, roughly 23% occurring once. This CDR3 region has 15 residues. Germline lookup yields CDR1 ENHRY and CDR2 SYGVKD. This receptor was taken from a human patient who had a liver transplant. The graft donor may have contributed some T cells. The chain recombines TRBV10-3 with TRBJ2-7; D gene uncertain. The DNA of the CDR3 is TGTACCATCAGTGATTCCCCGGATTCGCCCTACGAGCAGTACTTC. This sequence encodes CTISDSPDSPYEQYF.